These 28 T cell receptor beta chains share one sample of origin, sequenced in a study of cytomegalovirus exposure and HLA in healthy donors. Both 60 Vbeta primers and 13 Jbeta primers went into the PCR. Generated by immunoSEQ multiplex PCR, the TCRdb table keeps only in-frame clones and is missing some. The sample has about 190,000 clones; over 70% are singletons. Source material: PBMCs. The receptors originated from a man aged 50-60 years in good health and CMV-seronegative.

The rearrangement uses TRBV7-9 and TRBJ1-5; D is uncertain. The CDR3 spans 14 residues. Trimming shortened V by 2 bases and J by 7 bases, and 12 bases separated the two germline ends. Per the germline V gene, CDR1 is SEHNR and CDR2 is FQNEAQ (reference sequence). The CDR3 DNA is TGTGCCAGCAGCTTATTGGGGAGAGACCAGCCCCAGCATTTT. It encodes CASSLLGRDQPQHF.

This sequence joins TRBV10-3 and TRBJ1-3; 7 bases line up with TRBD1. The germline V gene encodes CDR1 ENHRY and CDR2 SYGVKD. The CDR3 runs 16 residues. The V gene end was trimmed by 2 bases and the J gene end by 0 bases; junction bases not matched to a gene: 4. Here the CDR3 reads CAISERGQTSGNTIYF. Here the CDR3 DNA reads TGTGCCATCAGTGAGAGGGGACAGACCTCTGGAAACACCATATATTTT.

The chain employs TRBV7-8 and TRBJ2-7, with 10 bases matching TRBD2. This CDR3 spans 15 amino acids. Germline CDR1 SGHVS, CDR2 FQNEAQ. Losses at the gene ends were 5 bases for V and 3 bases for J; bases not matched to a gene: 7. The CDR3 nucleotides read TGTGCCAGCAGCCCCGGGACTAGCGCCTTCTACGAGCAGTACTTC. Amino acid sequence: CASSPGTSAFYEQYF.

In its sample, this clone was seen once. The V call is TRBV4-1, the J call TRBJ1-4; a possible D gene is TRBD1 (6 bases). Germline V lookup: CDR1 MGHRA, CDR2 YSYEKL. Trimming left V 0 bases short and J 5 bases short, with 16 bases between. The CDR3 runs to 17 residues. The CDR3 sequence: CASSQEGFRQGNEKLFF. The CDR3 region has the DNA TGCGCCAGCAGCCAAGAGGGGTTTCGGCAGGGGAATGAAAAACTGTTTTTT.

A few counts support this clone. The chain combines TRBV6-5 with TRBJ1-2; D is ambiguous. The CDR3 is made up of 14 amino acids. Trimming removed 7 bases at V and 4 bases at J, with 16 bases between. Germline V gene sequence: CDR1 MNHEY, CDR2 SVGAGI. In DNA form, the CDR3 reads TGTGCCAGCAAAATCACGGTCGGTCGCTATGGCTACACCTTC. It encodes CASKITVGRYGYTF.

Comment on this clone: Other DNA sequences in the sample encode the same CDR3. The chain is built from TRBV5-6 and TRBJ1-5, with no clear D. The germline V gene has CDR1 SGHDT and CDR2 YYEEEE. The CDR3 is 15 amino acids. Trimming took 3 bases from V and 2 from J, leaving 12 bases between them. In DNA, the CDR3 is TGTGCCAGCAGCTCTCATAGCTCCGGCAATCAGCCCCAGCATTTT. Translating it yields CASSSHSSGNQPQHF.

This chain links TRBV6-6 with TRBJ1-4; weak D call: TRBD1 (6 bases). Trimming stripped 8 bases from V and 8 bases from J, with 12 bases between. Per the germline V gene, CDR1 is MNHNY and CDR2 is SVGAGI (reference sequence). The length of the CDR3 is 12 residues. The CDR3 sequence is CASYQRGEKLFF. The DNA for the CDR3 is TGTGCCAGCTACCAAAGGGGGGAAAAACTGTTTTTT.

The chain couples TRBV7-9 to TRBJ2-3, with D possibly matching TRBD1 (6 bases). This CDR3 spans 16 amino acids. Per the germline V gene, CDR1 is SEHNR and CDR2 is FQNEAQ (reference sequence). V lost 1 base, J lost 0 bases, and 11 bases lay in between. This chain's CDR3 is CASSLGVTGSTDTQYF. CDR3 nucleotide sequence: TGTGCCAGCAGCTTAGGGGTTACAGGGAGCACAGATACGCAGTATTTT.

A few counts support this clone. The V gene is TRBV5-5, the J gene TRBJ2-7, with 8 bases lining up with TRBD1. This CDR3 spans 16 amino acids. V lost 4 bases and J lost 1; bases outside the gene matches: 10. CDR1 SGHKS and CDR2 YYEKEE come from the germline V gene (reference sequence). CDR3 region: CASSRQTGVKSYEQYF. CDR3 nucleotides: TGTGCCAGCAGCCGGCAGACAGGGGTTAAGTCCTACGAGCAGTACTTC. The full variable domain, in which reference TRBV5-5 and TRBJ2-7 provide the parts outside the CDR3, is DAGVTQSPTHLIKTRGQQVTLRCSPISGHKSVSWYQQVLGQGPQFIFQYYEKEERGRGNFPDRFSARQFPNYSSELNVNALLLGDSALYLCASSRQTGVKSYEQYFGPGTRLTVT.

V is TRBV6-1 and J is TRBJ1-2; D is undetermined. The CDR3 covers 14 residues. The V gene lost 3 bases and the J gene lost 8 bases, with 16 bases spanning the gap. Per germline, CDR1 MNHNS and CDR2 SASEGT. The CDR3 reads CASSDGRQAGGYTF. The CDR3 region has the DNA TGTGCCAGCAGTGACGGCAGGCAGGCCGGCGGCTACACCTTC.

The rearrangement uses TRBV7-2 and TRBJ2-7, with no clear D. The ends were cut back, 3 bases at V and 4 bases at J, with 7 bases in the middle. CDR1 is SGHTA, CDR2 FQGNSA, per germline. CDR3 length: 12 residues. CDR3 coding DNA: TGTGCCAGCAGCTTGACACGGTACGAGCAGTACTTC. Protein: CASSLTRYEQYF. Together with reference TRBV7-2 and TRBJ2-7, the CDR3 gives the full variable domain: GAGVSQSPSNKVTEKGKDVELRCDPISGHTALYWYRQSLGQGLEFLIYFQGNSAPDKSGLPSDRFSAERTGGSVSTLTIQRTQQEDSAVYLCASSLTRYEQYFGPGTRLTVT.

The chain couples TRBV6-5 to TRBJ1-2; D remains ambiguous. V was shortened by 8 bases and J by 3 bases, with 10 bases between the two germline ends. This CDR3 has 12 residues. Germline lookup yields CDR1 MNHEY and CDR2 SVGAGI. This CDR3 is CASPGRDYGYTF. The CDR3 DNA reads as TGTGCCAGCCCGGGGAGAGACTATGGCTACACCTTC.

CDR3 bases: TGTGCCAGCAGCCCCTTGGGGACTTACCACGAGCAGTACTTC. Protein sequence: CASSPLGTYHEQYF. J is TRBJ2-7 and V is TRBV7-2; possible D gene TRBD2, 6 bases. V was clipped by 5 bases and J by 5 bases, with 16 bases between them. The CDR3 consists of 14 residues. CDR1 and CDR2 from the germline V gene are SGHTA and FQGNSA.

The V call is TRBV5-1, the J call TRBJ1-3, with 7 bases lining up with TRBD1. Per the germline V gene, CDR1 is SGHRS and CDR2 is YFSETQ. V lost 4 bases and J lost 1; bases outside the gene matches: 8. The CDR3 contains 16 residues. Here the CDR3 reads CASSTRQGDSGNTIYF. In DNA, the CDR3 is TGCGCCAGCAGCACCCGACAGGGCGATTCTGGAAACACCATATATTTT.

This clone was picked up a small number of times. The genes are TRBV7-9 and TRBJ1-2; no clear D gene. Germline V lookup: CDR1 SEHNR, CDR2 FQNEAQ (reference sequence). CDR3 length equals 12 residues. Between the trimmed V and J ends, which lost 5 bases and 4 bases, there was a span of 8 bases. The DNA for the CDR3 is TGTGCCAGCAGCGTCAGCGCCTATGGCTACACCTTC. This codes for CASSVSAYGYTF.

The chain employs TRBV5-8 and TRBJ2-7; no definite D call. Germline assignment: CDR1 SGHTS and CDR2 YDEGEE. V lost 6 bases to trimming and J lost 6 bases, with 13 bases between them. The CDR3 length is 12 residues. The CDR3 reads CASTIGAPEQYF. CDR3 coding DNA: TGTGCCAGCACTATCGGAGCCCCCGAGCAGTACTTC.

V is TRBV18 and J is TRBJ2-1; 7 bases match TRBD2. The V and J ends lost 2 bases and 0 bases, in that order; junction bases with no gene match: 7. The germline CDR1 and CDR2 sequences are KGHSH and LQKENI. The CDR3 is 17 amino acids. As DNA, the CDR3 is TGTGCCAGCTCACCATATCCTAGCGGAAGCTCCTACAATGAGCAGTTCTTC. Its translation: CASSPYPSGSSYNEQFF.

This chain connects TRBV5-4 to TRBJ2-1, with 8 bases aligning to TRBD2. The germline gives CDR1 SGHNT, CDR2 YYREEE (reference sequence). The CDR3 sequence is 16 residues long. Trimming cost V 0 bases and J 5 bases; bases outside gene matches: 7. The CDR3 nucleotides read TGTGCCAGCAGCTTGGCCCAGGCGGGGGGTAACAATGAGCAGTTCTTC. It is translated as CASSLAQAGGNNEQFF. The full variable domain, completed using reference TRBV5-4 and TRBJ2-1, is ETGVTQSPTHLIKTRGQQVTLRCSSQSGHNTVSWYQQALGQGPQFIFQYYREEENGRGNFPPRFSGLQFPNYSSELNVNALELDDSALYLCASSLAQAGGNNEQFFGPGTRLTVL.

The rearrangement uses TRBV5-4 and TRBJ2-5, with D possibly matching TRBD2 (6 bases). Trimming cost V 0 bases and J 7 bases, with 10 bases left between them. Germline V gives CDR1 SGHNT, CDR2 YYREEE (reference sequence). This CDR3 has 13 amino acids. CDR3 DNA: TGTGCCAGCAGCTTGGCGGGAGATCGGACCCAGTACTTC. Protein: CASSLAGDRTQYF.

The chain uses TRBV2 and TRBJ1-2, with D possibly TRBD1 on 5 matching bases. There are 12 residues in the CDR3. V was cut by 1 base and J by 6 bases, with 6 bases left in between. Germline assignment: CDR1 SNHLY and CDR2 FYNNEI. The CDR3 loop is CASSEVGDGYTF. The CDR3 DNA reads TGTGCCAGCAGTGAAGTAGGGGATGGCTACACCTTC. Filled out from reference TRBV2 and TRBJ1-2, the complete variable domain reads EPEVTQTPSHQVTQMGQEVILRCVPISNHLYFYWYRQILGQKVEFLVSFYNNEISEKSEIFDDQFSVERPDGSNFTLKIRSTKLEDSAMYFCASSEVGDGYTFGSGTRLTVV.

The V gene is TRBV20-1, the J gene TRBJ1-1; D ambiguous. This CDR3 has 8 amino acids. V dropped 6 bases and J dropped 6 bases, with 2 bases sitting between them. CDR1 and CDR2 (germline): DFQATT, SNEGSKA (reference sequence). DNA for the CDR3: TGCAGTGCCTCTGAAGCTTTCTTT. Its protein product is CSASEAFF.

The gene calls are TRBV5-4 and TRBJ1-2, with 7 nucleotides matching TRBD1. V gave up 1 base and J gave up 7 bases; unmatched junction bases: 1. Per the germline V gene, CDR1 is SGHNT and CDR2 is YYREEE (reference sequence). CDR3 length equals 12 residues. CDR3 bases: TGTGCCAGCAGCTTGACAGGGGTTGGCTACACCTTC. It yields the protein CASSLTGVGYTF.

The genes are TRBV5-1 and TRBJ2-5; D gene ambiguous. CDR1 and CDR2 from the germline V gene are SGHRS and YFSETQ. V lost 4 bases, J lost 4 bases, and 8 bases lay in between. This CDR3 is 12 amino acids long. The CDR3 protein is CASSPSLETQYF. CDR3 nucleotides: TGCGCCAGCAGCCCCTCACTAGAGACCCAGTACTTC. Full variable domain (rest looked up from reference TRBV5-1 and TRBJ2-5): KAGVTQTPRYLIKTRGQQVTLSCSPISGHRSVSWYQQTPGQGLQFLFEYFSETQRNKGNFPGRFSGRQFSNSRSEMNVSTLELGDSALYLCASSPSLETQYFGPGTRLLVL.

The V and J genes are TRBV27 and TRBJ1-2; D might be TRBD1 (6 bases). The CDR3 extends over 15 amino acids. Trimming shortened V by 5 bases and J by 5 bases, and 18 bases separated the two germline ends. Germline V CDR1 and CDR2: MNHEY, SMNVEV (reference sequence). The CDR3 DNA sequence: TGTGCCAGCAGTCTCCACCCTACAGGGCCGTATGGCTACACCTTC. This translates into CASSLHPTGPYGYTF.

This clone was observed a handful of times. The chain recombines TRBV4-1 with TRBJ1-2, with D unresolved. The CDR3 has 10 amino acids. Trimming took 11 bases from V and 3 from J, leaving 7 bases between them. Per germline, CDR1 MGHRA and CDR2 YSYEKL. CDR3 region: CAAPDYGYTF. The CDR3 DNA follows: TGCGCCGCACCGGACTATGGCTACACCTTC.

This clone came up once. The V call is TRBV9, the J call TRBJ1-2, with 8 bases fitting TRBD1. Germline loops: CDR1 SGDLS, CDR2 YYNGEE. V lost 0 bases, J lost 8 bases, and 6 bases stayed unmatched. This CDR3 has 14 residues. The CDR3 protein is CASSVGSGGGGYTF. The CDR3 DNA sequence: TGTGCCAGCAGCGTAGGATCAGGGGGCGGCGGCTACACCTTC.

The table lists this clone with a few counts. This chain uses TRBV7-9 with TRBJ1-6; 7 nucleotides match TRBD1. Germline trimming cut 6 bases from V and 6 bases from J; bases unmatched to any gene: 5. CDR1 is SEHNR, CDR2 FQNEAQ, per germline (reference sequence). There are 14 residues in the CDR3. CDR3 sequence (DNA): TGTGCCAGCAGATTGACAGGGAGTAATTCACCCCTCCACTTT. The encoded protein is CASRLTGSNSPLHF.

The genes are TRBV7-2 and TRBJ1-5; D may be TRBD1 (5 bases). The CDR3 extends over 13 amino acids. The germline gives CDR1 SGHTA, CDR2 FQGNSA. V was clipped by 6 bases and J by 7 bases, with 13 bases between them. CDR3 region: CASSRRDGQPQHF. Written as DNA, the CDR3 is TGTGCCAGCAGTCGCAGGGATGGCCAGCCCCAGCATTTT. Combining the CDR3 with reference TRBV7-2 and TRBJ1-5 gives the whole variable domain GAGVSQSPSNKVTEKGKDVELRCDPISGHTALYWYRQSLGQGLEFLIYFQGNSAPDKSGLPSDRFSAERTGGSVSTLTIQRTQQEDSAVYLCASSRRDGQPQHFGDGTRLSIL.